The present T cell receptor beta chain was sequenced within a study of T cells expressing NK-cell markers. The CDR3 runs to 15 residues. The germline CDR1 and CDR2 sequences are MRHNA and SNTAGT. TCRdb reanalyzed the 5' RACE reads and collapses them to one entry per CDR3 protein, without DNA. This sample's table reports 150,000 to 180,000 distinct CDR3 sequences. Sequenced material: blood T cells: a sorted CD56 or NKG2C T cell subset, CD4+ or CD8+ T cells, or bulk PBMC T cells (not recorded which). This receptor was identified in a woman in her forties or fifties in good health. V and J are TRBV6-4 and TRBJ2-3; lacking DNA, the TRBD2 call made by TCRdb goes unchecked. CDR3 amino acids: CASSQLAGAGDTQYF.